This T cell receptor (beta chain) came from a study of post-analysis software for immune sequencing data. Overall study: Progressive-relapsing, secondary progressive and relapsing-remitting multiple sclerosis were among the disease courses included.

This clonotype appeared a few times. Antigen specificity is unknown. Included in the TCR beta cDNA libraries were unique molecular identifiers. Input of about 0.85 to 10 million T cells yielded roughly 530,000 cDNA molecules. TCRdb used MiXCR to reprocess the PCR reads, holding one entry per CDR3 protein. The profile shows approximately 770,000 distinct CDR3 sequences, around 42% of them singletons. Overall study results and limits: Patients showed TRBV5-6, TRBV5-1 and TRBV20-1 among five TRBV segments more frequent than in controls. Controls had significantly higher normalized Chao1 diversity than multiple sclerosis patients.

Germline CDR1 reads MNHNS; CDR2 reads SASEGT. The CDR3 is 13 amino acids. V was clipped by 7 bases and J by 3 bases; unmatched bases: 5. V gene TRBV6-1 combines with J gene TRBJ2-7; TRBD2 matches 8 bases. Sequenced input: blood. The receptor's source is a girl aged 5-17 years with multiple sclerosis. CDR3 amino acids: CASTREGLYEQYF. The DNA for the CDR3 is TGTGCCAGCACCCGGGAGGGCCTCTACGAGCAGTACTTC.